This is a list of T cell receptor beta chains from one sample in a study of post-analysis software for immune sequencing data. TCRdb reprocessed the PCR reads via MiXCR and lists one record per CDR3 protein. The sample lists 750,000 to 950,000 distinct CDR3 sequences; approximately 50% were seen once. The sample comprised blood. The receptor set was obtained from a girl aged 10-17 years with multiple sclerosis. CDR3s include the opening cysteine and the closing phenylalanine or tryptophan. D genes are given only for firm matches. Rows may omit the clone size; those that give it use once, few, many or a size class.

abundance	d_gene	v_gene	j_gene	CDR3nt	CDR3aa
.	.	TRBV18	TRBJ2-7	TGTACCAGCTCACCGCCAGGATGGGGGAAGTCCTACGAGCAGTACTTC	CTSSPPGWGKSYEQYF
.	.	TRBV13	TRBJ1-2	TGTGCCAGCAGCTTCTCTCCTGCGGGGGGTGTCCGGGGCTACACCTTC	CASSFSPAGGVRGYTF
few	.	TRBV7-6	TRBJ2-3	TGTGCCAGCAGGCGGCAGAACACAGATACGCAGTATTTT	CASRRQNTDTQYF
.	TRBD1	TRBV6-5	TRBJ2-7	TGTGCCAGCAGGATCCGGGACAGGGATGTACCCGAGCAGTACTTC	CASRIRDRDVPEQYF
once	.	TRBV7-3	TRBJ1-2	TGTGCCAGCAGCTTAACGGGGACGGACTATGGCTACACCTTC	CASSLTGTDYGYTF
.	TRBD2	TRBV7-3	TRBJ2-3	TGTGCCAGCAGCCAAGGGGCTAGCGGGGGTTTAGATACGCAGTATTTT	CASSQGASGGLDTQYF
.	TRBD1	TRBV7-9	TRBJ2-5	TGTGCCAGCAGCACCGGGACAGGGGGTCTACAAGAGACCCAGTACTTC	CASSTGTGGLQETQYF
.	TRBD1	TRBV7-2	TRBJ1-2	TGTGCCAGCAGTAGGCTGGACAGGGACTACACCTTC	CASSRLDRDYTF
.	.	TRBV2	TRBJ1-5	TGTGCCAGCAGCAGGGACGGAGCTGGGCCCCAGCATTTT	CASSRDGAGPQHF
few	TRBD2	TRBV20-1	TRBJ2-3	TGCAGTGCTAGAGGCCTAGCGGATTCACGGGATACGCAGTATTTT	CSARGLADSRDTQYF
.	.	TRBV20-1	TRBJ2-1	TGCAGTGCTAGCCCTTACTACAATGAGCAGTTCTTC	CSASPYYNEQFF
once	.	TRBV7-2	TRBJ2-7	TGTGCCAGCAGCCCCAGAGGGACGGCCCTCTACGAGCAGTACTTC	CASSPRGTALYEQYF
.	TRBD2	TRBV20-1	TRBJ2-5	TGCAGTGCCGGACTAGCGGAGACCCAGTACTTC	CSAGLAETQYF
.	TRBD1	TRBV18	TRBJ2-7	TGTGCCAGCTCACCGGATAAGGGGACAGGGGCCTACGAGCGGTACTTC	CASSPDKGTGAYERYF
.	TRBD1	TRBV2	TRBJ2-2	TGTGCCAGAGCAGGGGGTATCGCCGGGGAGCTGTTTTTT	CARAGGIAGELFF
.	.	TRBV29-1	TRBJ1-1	TGCAGCGGAGCATTAAAGGCAGACACTGAAGCTTTCTTT	CSGALKADTEAFF
.	.	TRBV5-1	TRBJ2-3	TGCGCCAGCAGCCCAACTCTAAGGGGTCTTAGCACAGATACGCAGTATTTT	CASSPTLRGLSTDTQYF
few	.	TRBV4-1	TRBJ2-7	TGCGCCAGCAGCCAAGATCCGGGACAAATTACATCCTACGAGCAGTACTTC	CASSQDPGQITSYEQYF
once	.	TRBV29-1	TRBJ2-3	TGCAGCGTTGAAGGACTGGAGGGCACAGATACGCAGTATTTT	CSVEGLEGTDTQYF
few	.	TRBV20-1	TRBJ2-7	TGCAGTGCTAGCTTGACGGGCGACGAGCAGTACTTC	CSASLTGDEQYF
.	.	TRBV29-1	TRBJ2-7	TGCAGCGTTATCGGGGCCGCCTACGAGCAGTACTTC	CSVIGAAYEQYF
.	.	TRBV20-1	TRBJ1-2	TGCAGTGCTAGAGATCCCCCGGGAAACTATGGCTACACCTTC	CSARDPPGNYGYTF
.	.	TRBV6-5	TRBJ1-1	TGTGCCAGCAGTTACTCGTCCACGAACACTGAAGCTTTCTTT	CASSYSSTNTEAFF
.	TRBD1	TRBV5-1	TRBJ2-3	TGCGCCAGCAGCGAACTCCGGGACAGTATGCCAGATACGCAGTATTTT	CASSELRDSMPDTQYF
.	.	TRBV10-3	TRBJ2-4	TGTGCCATCAGTTCGTCCGGGACGATAGCCAAAAACATTCAGTACTTC	CAISSSGTIAKNIQYF
.	.	TRBV4-1	TRBJ2-7	TGCGCCAGCAGCCGCGGGACCCACGGGGGATACGAGCAGTACTTC	CASSRGTHGGYEQYF
few	.	TRBV30	TRBJ2-7	TGTGCCTGCTCAAGACCCTACGAGCAGTACTTC	CACSRPYEQYF
.	TRBD2	TRBV12-3/TRBV12-4	TRBJ2-3	TGTGCCAGCAGTTTTGCGGGGGGCCCGACAGATACGCAGTATTTT	CASSFAGGPTDTQYF